The present entry profiles one T cell receptor beta chain with its context. Its antigen is unknown. CDR1 is GTSNPN and CDR2 is SVGIG in the germline V gene (reference sequence). The V segment lost 3 bases and the J segment 2 bases; nucleotides outside the gene matches: 9. The CDR3 runs 15 residues. TCRdb's table, derived via immunoSEQ multiplex PCR, lists solely in-frame clones and lacks some. The table records over a million clones, about three quarters of them present only once. A CD45RA+ naive subset and a CD45RA-negative memory subset were split from CD4+ cells. The data originate from a study of shared clonotypes between healthy human individuals. As for the study in general: Per-donor plates numbered three CD4 naive, three CD4 memory, two CD8 naive and one CD8 memory.

Study-wide results and caveats: Compared with clonotypes that all four donors shared, non-shared clonotypes had lower generation probabilities. Few donors restricted represented genetic and exposure-history diversity.

This chain links TRBV30 with TRBJ2-5, with TRBD1 matching 7 bases. The TCR originated in a man aged 18 to 29 in good health. Input material: memory CD4+ T cells sorted from blood. The subset: CD45RA-negative fraction. The CDR3, as DNA: TGTGCCTGGAGAAGGCCGGACAGGTCGCAAGAGACCCAGTACTTC. It specifies CAWRRPDRSQETQYF.